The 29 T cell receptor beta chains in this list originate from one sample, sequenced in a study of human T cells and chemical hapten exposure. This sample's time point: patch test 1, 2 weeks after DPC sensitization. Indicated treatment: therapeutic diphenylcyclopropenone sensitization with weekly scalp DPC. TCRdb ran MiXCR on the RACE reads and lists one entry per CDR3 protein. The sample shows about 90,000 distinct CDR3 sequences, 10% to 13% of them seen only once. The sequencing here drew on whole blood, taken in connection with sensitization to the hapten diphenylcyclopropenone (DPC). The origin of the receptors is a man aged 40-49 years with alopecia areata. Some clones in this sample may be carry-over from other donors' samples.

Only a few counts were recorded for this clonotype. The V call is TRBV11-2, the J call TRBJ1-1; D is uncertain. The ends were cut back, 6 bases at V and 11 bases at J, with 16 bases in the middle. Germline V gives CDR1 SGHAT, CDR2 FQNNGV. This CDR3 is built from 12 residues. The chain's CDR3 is CASSSIPPGAFF. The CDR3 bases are TGTGCCAGCAGTTCGATTCCGCCGGGGGCTTTCTTT.

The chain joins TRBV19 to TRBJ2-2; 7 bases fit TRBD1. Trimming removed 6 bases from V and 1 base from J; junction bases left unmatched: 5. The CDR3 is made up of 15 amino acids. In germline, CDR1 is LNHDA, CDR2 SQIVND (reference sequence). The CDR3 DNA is TGTGCCAGTAGGACGACAGGGTGGAACACCGGGGAGCTGTTTTTT. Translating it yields CASRTTGWNTGELFF.

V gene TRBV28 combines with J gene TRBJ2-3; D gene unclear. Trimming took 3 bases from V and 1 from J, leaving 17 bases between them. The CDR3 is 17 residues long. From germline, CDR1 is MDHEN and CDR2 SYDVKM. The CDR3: CASSFLGPVGGTDTQYF. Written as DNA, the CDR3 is TGTGCCAGCAGTTTTCTCGGACCGGTTGGGGGCACAGATACGCAGTATTTT. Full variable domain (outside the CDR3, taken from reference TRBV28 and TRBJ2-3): DVKVTQSSRYLVKRTGEKVFLECVQDMDHENMFWYRQDPGLGLRLIYFSYDVKMKEKGDIPEGYSVSREKKERFSLILESASTNQTSMYLCASSFLGPVGGTDTQYFGPGTRLTVL.

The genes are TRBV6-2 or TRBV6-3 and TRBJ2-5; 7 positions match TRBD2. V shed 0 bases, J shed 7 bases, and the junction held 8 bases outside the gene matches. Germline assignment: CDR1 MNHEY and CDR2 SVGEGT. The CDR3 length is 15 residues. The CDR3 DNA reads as TGTGCCAGCAGTTACTCGGGACTACTGTCCGGGACCCAGTACTTC. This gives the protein CASSYSGLLSGTQYF.

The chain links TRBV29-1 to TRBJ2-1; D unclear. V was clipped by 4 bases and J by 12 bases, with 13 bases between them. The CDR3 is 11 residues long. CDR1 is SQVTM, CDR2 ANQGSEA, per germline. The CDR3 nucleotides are TGCAGCGTTGTTGGGAATTTGGGGCAGTTCTTC. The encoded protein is CSVVGNLGQFF.

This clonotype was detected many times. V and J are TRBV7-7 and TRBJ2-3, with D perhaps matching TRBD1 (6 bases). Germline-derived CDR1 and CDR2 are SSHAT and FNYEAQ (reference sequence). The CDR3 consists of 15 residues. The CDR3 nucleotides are TGTGCTAGCGCGGGCCGGACAGAGCCCACAGATACGCAGTATTTT. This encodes CASAGRTEPTDTQYF.

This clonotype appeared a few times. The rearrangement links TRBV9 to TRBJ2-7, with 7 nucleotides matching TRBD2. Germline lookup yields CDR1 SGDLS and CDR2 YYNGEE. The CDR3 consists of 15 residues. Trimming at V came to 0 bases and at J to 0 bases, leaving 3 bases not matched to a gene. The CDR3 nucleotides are TGTGCCAGCAGCGTAGATCCTAGCGGCTCCTACGAGCAGTACTTC. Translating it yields CASSVDPSGSYEQYF.

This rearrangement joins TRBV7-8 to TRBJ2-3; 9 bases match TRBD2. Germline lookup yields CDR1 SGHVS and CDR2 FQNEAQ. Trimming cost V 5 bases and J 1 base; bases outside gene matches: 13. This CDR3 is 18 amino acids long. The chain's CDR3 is CASSPYKTLAGRTDTQYF. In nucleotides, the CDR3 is TGTGCCAGCAGCCCTTATAAAACTCTAGCGGGGCGCACAGATACGCAGTATTTT.

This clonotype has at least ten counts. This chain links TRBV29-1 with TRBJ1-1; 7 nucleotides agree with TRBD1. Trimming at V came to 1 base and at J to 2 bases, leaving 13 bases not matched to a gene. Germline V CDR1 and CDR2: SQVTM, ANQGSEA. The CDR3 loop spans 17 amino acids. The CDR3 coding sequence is TGCAGCGTTGAAGGGTGGGGGTACAGGGGATATAACACTGAAGCTTTCTTT. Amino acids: CSVEGWGYRGYNTEAFF.

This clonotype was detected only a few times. The CDR3 DNA reads as TGTGCCAGCAGTTCAGTTAGTGCTAGCACAGATACGCAGTATTTT. It translates to CASSSVSASTDTQYF. The genes are TRBV28 and TRBJ2-3; unclear D gene. The CDR3 runs to 15 residues. The germline V and J ends were trimmed by 4 bases and 0 bases, with 11 bases remaining between them. Germline-derived CDR1 and CDR2 are MDHEN and SYDVKM.

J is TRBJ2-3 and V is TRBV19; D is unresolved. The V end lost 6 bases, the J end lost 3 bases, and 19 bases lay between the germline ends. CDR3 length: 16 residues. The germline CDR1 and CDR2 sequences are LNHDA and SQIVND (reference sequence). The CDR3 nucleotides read TGTGCCAGTAGGGTTGTCGCAGCCGCAGGAACAGATACGCAGTATTTT. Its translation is CASRVVAAAGTDTQYF.

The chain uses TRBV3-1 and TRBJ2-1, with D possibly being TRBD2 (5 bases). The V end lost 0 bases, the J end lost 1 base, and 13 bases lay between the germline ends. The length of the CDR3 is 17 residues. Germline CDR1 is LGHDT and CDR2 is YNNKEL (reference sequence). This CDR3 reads CASSQDPSGNSYNEQFF. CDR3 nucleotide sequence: TGTGCCAGCAGCCAAGATCCTTCCGGGAATTCCTACAATGAGCAGTTCTTC.

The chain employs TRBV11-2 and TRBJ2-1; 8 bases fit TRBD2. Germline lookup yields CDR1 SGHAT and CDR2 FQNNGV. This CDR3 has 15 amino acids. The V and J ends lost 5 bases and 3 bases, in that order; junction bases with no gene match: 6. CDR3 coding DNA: TGTGCCAGCAGCCGTAACGGGACTAGCTACAATGAGCAGTTCTTC. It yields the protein CASSRNGTSYNEQFF.

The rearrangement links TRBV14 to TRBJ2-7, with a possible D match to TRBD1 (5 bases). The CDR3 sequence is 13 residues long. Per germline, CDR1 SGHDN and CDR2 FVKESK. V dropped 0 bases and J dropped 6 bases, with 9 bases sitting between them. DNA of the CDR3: TGTGCCAGCAGCCAAGATCCTAGGGGCGAGCAGTACTTC. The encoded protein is CASSQDPRGEQYF.

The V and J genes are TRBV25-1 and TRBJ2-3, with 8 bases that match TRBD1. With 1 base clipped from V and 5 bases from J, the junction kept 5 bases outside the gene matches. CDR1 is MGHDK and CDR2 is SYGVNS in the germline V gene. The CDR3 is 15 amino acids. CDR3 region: CASSEWAGGKDTQYF. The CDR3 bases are TGTGCCAGCAGTGAATGGGCAGGGGGCAAAGATACGCAGTATTTT.

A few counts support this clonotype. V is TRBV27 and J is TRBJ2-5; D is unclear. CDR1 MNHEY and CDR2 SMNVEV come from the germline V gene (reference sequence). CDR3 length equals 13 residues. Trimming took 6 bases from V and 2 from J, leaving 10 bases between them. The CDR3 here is CASRPSQQETQYF. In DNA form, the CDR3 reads TGTGCCAGCAGGCCCTCCCAACAAGAGACCCAGTACTTC.

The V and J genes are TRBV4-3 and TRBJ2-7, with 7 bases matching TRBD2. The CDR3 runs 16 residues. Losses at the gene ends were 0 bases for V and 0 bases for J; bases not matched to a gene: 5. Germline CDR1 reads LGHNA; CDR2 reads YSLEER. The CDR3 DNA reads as TGCGCCAGCAGCCAAGATCTGGGCGGGAGCTCCTACGAGCAGTACTTC. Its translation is CASSQDLGGSSYEQYF.

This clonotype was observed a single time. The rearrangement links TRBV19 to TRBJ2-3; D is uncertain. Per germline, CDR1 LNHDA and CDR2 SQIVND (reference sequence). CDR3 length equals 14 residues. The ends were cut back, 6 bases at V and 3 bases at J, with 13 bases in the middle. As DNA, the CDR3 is TGTGCCAGTAGCACTCCCGCAGGTACAGATACGCAGTATTTT. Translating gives CASSTPAGTDTQYF. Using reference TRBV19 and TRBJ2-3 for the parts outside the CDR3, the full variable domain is DGGITQSPKYLFRKEGQNVTLSCEQNLNHDAMYWYRQDPGQGLRLIYYSQIVNDFQKGDIAEGYSVSREKKESFPLTVTSAQKNPTAFYLCASSTPAGTDTQYFGPGTRLTVL.

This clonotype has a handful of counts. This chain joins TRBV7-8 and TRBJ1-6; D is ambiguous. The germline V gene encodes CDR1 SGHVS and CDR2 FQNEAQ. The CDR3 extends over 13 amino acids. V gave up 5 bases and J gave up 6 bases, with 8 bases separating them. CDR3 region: CASSTDFNSPLHF. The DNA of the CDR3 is TGTGCCAGCAGCACGGACTTTAATTCACCCCTCCACTTT. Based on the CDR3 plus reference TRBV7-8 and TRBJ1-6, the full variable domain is GAGVSQSPRYKVAKRGQDVALRCDPISGHVSLFWYQQALGQGPEFLTYFQNEAQLDKSGLPSDRFFAERPEGSVSTLKIQRTQQEDSAVYLCASSTDFNSPLHFGNGTRLTVT.

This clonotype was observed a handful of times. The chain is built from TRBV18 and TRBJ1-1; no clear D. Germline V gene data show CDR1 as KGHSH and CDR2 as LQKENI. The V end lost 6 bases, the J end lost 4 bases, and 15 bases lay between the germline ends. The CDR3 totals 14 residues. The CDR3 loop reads CASSRSEGGTEAFF. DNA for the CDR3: TGTGCCAGCTCCAGATCAGAGGGAGGCACTGAAGCTTTCTTT.

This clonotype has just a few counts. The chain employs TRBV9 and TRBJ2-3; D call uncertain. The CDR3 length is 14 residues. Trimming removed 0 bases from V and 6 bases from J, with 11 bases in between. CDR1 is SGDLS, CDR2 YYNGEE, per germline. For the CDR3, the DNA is TGTGCCAGCAGCGTAGCGGTCACCCAGGATACGCAGTATTTT. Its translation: CASSVAVTQDTQYF.

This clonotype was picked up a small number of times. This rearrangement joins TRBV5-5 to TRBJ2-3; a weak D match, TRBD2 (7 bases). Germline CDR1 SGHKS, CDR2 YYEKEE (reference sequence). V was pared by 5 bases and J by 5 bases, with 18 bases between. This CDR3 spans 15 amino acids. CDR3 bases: TGTGCCAGCAGAACGGTCGGGGGGCGCGGAGATACGCAGTATTTT. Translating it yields CASRTVGGRGDTQYF. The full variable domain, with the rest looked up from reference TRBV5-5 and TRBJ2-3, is DAGVTQSPTHLIKTRGQQVTLRCSPISGHKSVSWYQQVLGQGPQFIFQYYEKEERGRGNFPDRFSARQFPNYSSELNVNALLLGDSALYLCASRTVGGRGDTQYFGPGTRLTVL.

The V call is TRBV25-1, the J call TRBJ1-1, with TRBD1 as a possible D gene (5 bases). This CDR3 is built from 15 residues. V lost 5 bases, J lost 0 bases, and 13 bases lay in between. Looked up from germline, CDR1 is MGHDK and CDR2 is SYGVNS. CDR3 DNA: TGTGCCAGCAGTCGAGGACGACAGATGAACACTGAAGCTTTCTTT. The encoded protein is CASSRGRQMNTEAFF.

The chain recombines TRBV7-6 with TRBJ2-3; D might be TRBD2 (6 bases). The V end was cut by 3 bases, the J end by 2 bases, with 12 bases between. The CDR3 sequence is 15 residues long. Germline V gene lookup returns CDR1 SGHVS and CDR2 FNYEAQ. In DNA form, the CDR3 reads TGTGCCAGCAGCTTCGGAGCGGGTCCCACAGATACGCAGTATTTT. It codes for CASSFGAGPTDTQYF.

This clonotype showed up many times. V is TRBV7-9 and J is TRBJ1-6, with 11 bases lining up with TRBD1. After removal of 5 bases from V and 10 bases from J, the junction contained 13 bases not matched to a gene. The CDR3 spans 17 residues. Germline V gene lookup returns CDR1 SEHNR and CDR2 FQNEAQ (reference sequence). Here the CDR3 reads CASSIGQGASLGSPLHF. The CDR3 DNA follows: TGTGCCAGCAGCATAGGACAGGGGGCGAGTCTAGGCTCACCCCTCCACTTT.

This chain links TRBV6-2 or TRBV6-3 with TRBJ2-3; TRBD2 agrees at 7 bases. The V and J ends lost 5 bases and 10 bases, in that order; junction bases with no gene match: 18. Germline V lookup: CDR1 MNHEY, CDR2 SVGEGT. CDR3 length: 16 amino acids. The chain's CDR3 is CASSGISGNLLYAQYF. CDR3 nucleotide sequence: TGTGCCAGCAGTGGGATAAGCGGGAACCTCCTATACGCGCAGTATTTT.

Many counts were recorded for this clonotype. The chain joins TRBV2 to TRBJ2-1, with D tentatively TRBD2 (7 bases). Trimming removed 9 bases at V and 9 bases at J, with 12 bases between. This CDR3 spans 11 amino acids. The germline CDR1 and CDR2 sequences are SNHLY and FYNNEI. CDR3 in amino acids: CASTRGGEQFF. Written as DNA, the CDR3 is TGTGCCAGTACTAGGGGGGGTGAGCAGTTCTTC.

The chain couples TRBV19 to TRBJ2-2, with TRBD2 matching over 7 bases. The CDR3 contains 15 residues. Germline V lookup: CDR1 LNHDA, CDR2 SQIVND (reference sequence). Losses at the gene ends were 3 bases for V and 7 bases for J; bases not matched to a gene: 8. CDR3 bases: TGTGCCAGTAGTATGGTGGGAGGGCCTGGCGGGGAGCTGTTTTTT. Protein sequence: CASSMVGGPGGELFF.

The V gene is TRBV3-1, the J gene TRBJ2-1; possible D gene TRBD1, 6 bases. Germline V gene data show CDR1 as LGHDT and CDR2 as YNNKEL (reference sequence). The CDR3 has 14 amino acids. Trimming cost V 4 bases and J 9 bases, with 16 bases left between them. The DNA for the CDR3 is TGTGCCAGCAGCCCACAGGACAGAAATGGTGAGCAGTTCTTC. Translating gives CASSPQDRNGEQFF.